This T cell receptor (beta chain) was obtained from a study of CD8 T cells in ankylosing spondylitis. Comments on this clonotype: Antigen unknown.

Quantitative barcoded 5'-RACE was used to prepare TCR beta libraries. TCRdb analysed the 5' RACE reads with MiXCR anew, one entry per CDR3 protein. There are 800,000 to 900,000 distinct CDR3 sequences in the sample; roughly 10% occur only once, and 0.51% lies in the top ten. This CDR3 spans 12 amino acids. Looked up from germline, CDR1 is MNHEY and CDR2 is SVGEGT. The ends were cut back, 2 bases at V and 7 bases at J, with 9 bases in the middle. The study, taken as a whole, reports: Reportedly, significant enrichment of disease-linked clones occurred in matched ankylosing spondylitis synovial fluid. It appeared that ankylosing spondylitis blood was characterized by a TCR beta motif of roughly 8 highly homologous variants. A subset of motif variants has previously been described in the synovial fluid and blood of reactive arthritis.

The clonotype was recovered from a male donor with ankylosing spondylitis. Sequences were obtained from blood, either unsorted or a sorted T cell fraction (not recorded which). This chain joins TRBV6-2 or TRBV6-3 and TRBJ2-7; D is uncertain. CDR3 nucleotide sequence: TGTGCCAGCAGTTACGAGTCGTGGGAGCAGTACTTC. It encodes CASSYESWEQYF.